Listed here are 25 T cell receptor beta chains from one sample, sequenced in a study of cytomegalovirus exposure and HLA in healthy donors. 13 Jbeta primers and 60 Vbeta primers were used for the PCR. Sequencing used immunoSEQ multiplex PCR; TCRdb keeps in-frame clones, though not all of them. Of some 150,000 clones in the sample, under 80% were seen once. The source material was PBMCs. The receptors were sampled from a man aged 25-45 years in good health and CMV-seronegative.

V usage is TRBV19 and J usage is TRBJ2-7; perhaps TRBD2 as D (5 bases). V lost 0 bases, J lost 5 bases, and 8 bases lay in between. Germline lookup yields CDR1 LNHDA and CDR2 SQIVND (reference sequence). The CDR3 has 13 amino acids. CDR3 loop: CASSIDPGNEQYF. CDR3 nucleotides: TGTGCCAGTAGTATAGATCCGGGAAACGAGCAGTACTTC.

This rearrangement joins TRBV5-1 to TRBJ2-7; D unresolved. The CDR3 has 13 residues. Germline CDR1 and CDR2: SGHRS and YFSETQ. Trimming removed 1 base from V and 3 bases from J, with 8 bases in between. The CDR3 here is CASSLSGIYEQYF. The CDR3 DNA is TGCGCCAGCAGCTTGTCAGGAATCTACGAGCAGTACTTC. Full variable domain (missing parts from reference TRBV5-1 and TRBJ2-7): KAGVTQTPRYLIKTRGQQVTLSCSPISGHRSVSWYQQTPGQGLQFLFEYFSETQRNKGNFPGRFSGRQFSNSRSEMNVSTLELGDSALYLCASSLSGIYEQYFGPGTRLTVT.

The chain carries TRBV2 and TRBJ1-1, with 9 nucleotides matching TRBD1. Germline CDR1 SNHLY, CDR2 FYNNEI. The CDR3 has 17 residues. Germline trimming cut 2 bases from V and 1 base from J; bases unmatched to any gene: 8. This CDR3 reads CASSEFTGQGKNTEAFF. The CDR3 DNA reads TGTGCCAGCAGTGAATTTACGGGACAGGGAAAGAACACTGAAGCTTTCTTT.

CDR3 sequence reads: CASTTRGRYQETQYF. CDR3 sequence (DNA): TGTGCCAGCACCACCAGGGGCCGGTACCAAGAGACCCAGTACTTC. The rearrangement links TRBV28 to TRBJ2-5; possibly TRBD1 for D (6 bases). The germline CDR1 and CDR2 sequences are MDHEN and SYDVKM. V was shortened by 7 bases and J by 0 bases, with 15 bases between the two germline ends. The CDR3 consists of 15 residues.

The chain couples TRBV19 to TRBJ2-1; 12 nucleotides agree with TRBD2. CDR1 is LNHDA and CDR2 is SQIVND in the germline V gene (reference sequence). The length of the CDR3 is 16 residues. J was trimmed by 6 bases and V by 6 bases; bases with no gene match: 9. Here the CDR3 reads CASSLLLAGGLNEQFF. Here the CDR3 DNA reads TGTGCCAGTAGCTTATTACTAGCGGGGGGACTCAATGAGCAGTTCTTC.

This chain connects TRBV7-2 to TRBJ2-5; 7 positions match TRBD1. CDR1 and CDR2 from the germline V gene are SGHTA and FQGNSA. The length of the CDR3 is 13 residues. After removal of 4 bases from V and 2 bases from J, the junction contained 1 base not matched to a gene. As DNA, the CDR3 is TGTGCCAGCAGCTCAGGGGGACAAGAGACCCAGTACTTC. Translating it yields CASSSGGQETQYF.

In this sample, this clone turned up a few times. The chain recombines TRBV4-3 with TRBJ2-7, with TRBD1 as a possible D gene (5 bases). With 0 bases removed from V and 6 bases from J, the gap between germline ends came to 18 bases. Germline V lookup: CDR1 LGHNA, CDR2 YSLEER. The CDR3 is 16 amino acids. The CDR3 here is CASSQDAWQGNGEQYF. The CDR3 DNA reads as TGCGCCAGCAGCCAAGATGCATGGCAGGGCAATGGCGAGCAGTACTTC.

CDR3 residues: CASNRDRNNQPQHF. The CDR3, as DNA: TGTGCCAGTAACCGGGACAGGAACAATCAGCCCCAGCATTTT. The genes are TRBV19 and TRBJ1-5, with TRBD1 identical over 8 bases. CDR3 length: 14 residues. The germline V gene has CDR1 LNHDA and CDR2 SQIVND (reference sequence). With 7 bases clipped from V and 3 bases from J, the junction kept 5 bases outside the gene matches.

The chain uses TRBV28 and TRBJ1-2, with D possibly being TRBD1 (6 bases). Between the trimmed V and J ends, which lost 3 bases and 6 bases, there was a span of 11 bases. The CDR3 contains 13 residues. In germline, CDR1 is MDHEN, CDR2 SYDVKM. The CDR3 DNA is TGTGCCAGCAGTTTGGGGGGGCAGGATGGCTACACCTTC. Its protein product is CASSLGGQDGYTF.

A single count supports this clone. The chain joins TRBV5-6 to TRBJ2-5, with 7 bases identical to TRBD1. Per germline, CDR1 SGHDT and CDR2 YYEEEE. CDR3 length: 14 amino acids. V lost 3 bases and J lost 2; bases outside the gene matches: 4. In DNA, the CDR3 is TGTGCCAGCAGCTCCGGGACAGCTCAAGAGACCCAGTACTTC. Its translation: CASSSGTAQETQYF. The full variable domain, its missing parts supplied by reference TRBV5-6 and TRBJ2-5, is DAGVTQSPTHLIKTRGQQVTLRCSPKSGHDTVSWYQQALGQGPQFIFQYYEEEERQRGNFPDRFSGHQFPNYSSELNVNALLLGDSALYLCASSSGTAQETQYFGPGTRLLVL.

This chain connects TRBV19 to TRBJ2-2, with D possibly being TRBD1 (5 bases). Trimming cost V 5 bases and J 5 bases, with 21 bases left between them. Germline V gives CDR1 LNHDA, CDR2 SQIVND (reference sequence). There are 17 residues in the CDR3. The chain's CDR3 is CASSWRTRKGWTGELFF. The DNA for the CDR3 is TGTGCCAGTAGTTGGCGAACGCGTAAGGGGTGGACCGGGGAGCTGTTTTTT.

J is TRBJ1-3 and V is TRBV18; D remains ambiguous. V was shortened by 2 bases and J by 0 bases, with 8 bases between the two germline ends. The CDR3 has 15 amino acids. Germline V lookup: CDR1 KGHSH, CDR2 LQKENI. The CDR3 bases are TGTGCCAGCTCACCAGACTTGAGCTCTGGAAACACCATATATTTT. This codes for CASSPDLSSGNTIYF.

This sequence joins TRBV19 and TRBJ2-2; D gene uncertain. CDR1 is LNHDA, CDR2 SQIVND, per germline (reference sequence). V lost 3 bases and J lost 0, with 17 bases in between. This CDR3 region has 18 residues. The CDR3 DNA sequence: TGTGCCAGTAGTATTGGATTCAGGTCCCACACGAACACCGGGGAGCTGTTTTTT. Translation gives CASSIGFRSHTNTGELFF. Full variable domain (remainder filled in from reference TRBV19 and TRBJ2-2): DGGITQSPKYLFRKEGQNVTLSCEQNLNHDAMYWYRQDPGQGLRLIYYSQIVNDFQKGDIAEGYSVSREKKESFPLTVTSAQKNPTAFYLCASSIGFRSHTNTGELFFGEGSRLTVL.

The chain has TRBV19 and TRBJ2-7; 7 bases fit TRBD1. This CDR3 comprises 15 residues. V lost 5 bases to trimming and J lost 6 bases; unmatched junction nucleotides: 13. Germline V lookup: CDR1 LNHDA, CDR2 SQIVND (reference sequence). The CDR3 protein is CASSDRELPPSEQYF. Here the CDR3 DNA reads TGTGCCAGTAGTGACAGGGAACTCCCTCCCAGCGAGCAGTACTTC.

The DNA for the CDR3 is TGTGCCAGCAGCTTGGATCACGGTAACACTGAAGCTTTCTTT. This gives the protein CASSLDHGNTEAFF. This chain uses TRBV5-5 with TRBJ1-1, with no clear D. Trimming cost V 0 bases and J 2 bases, with 8 bases left between them. The CDR3 runs 14 residues. Germline CDR1 is SGHKS and CDR2 is YYEKEE (reference sequence). The full variable domain, with the rest looked up from reference TRBV5-5 and TRBJ1-1, is DAGVTQSPTHLIKTRGQQVTLRCSPISGHKSVSWYQQVLGQGPQFIFQYYEKEERGRGNFPDRFSARQFPNYSSELNVNALLLGDSALYLCASSLDHGNTEAFFGQGTRLTVV.

This clone was recorded once. The chain uses TRBV6-5 and TRBJ2-5, with D maybe TRBD2 (5 bases). Trimming left V 8 bases short and J 4 bases short, with 14 bases between. This CDR3 is 13 amino acids long. Germline V gives CDR1 MNHEY, CDR2 SVGAGI. The CDR3 loop reads CASGSGDPETQYF. CDR3 nucleotide sequence: TGTGCCAGCGGGTCCGGGGATCCAGAGACCCAGTACTTC.

The rearrangement joins TRBV15 to TRBJ1-5, with 7 bases that match TRBD1. V lost 3 bases and J lost 0; bases outside the gene matches: 2. This CDR3 spans 15 amino acids. Per germline, CDR1 LNHNV and CDR2 YYDKDF (reference sequence). CDR3 protein: CATSSGQVSNQPQHF. CDR3 DNA sequence: TGTGCCACCAGCAGCGGACAGGTTAGCAATCAGCCCCAGCATTTT.

This chain joins TRBV7-9 and TRBJ1-4; D is uncertain. Trimming took 0 bases from V and 0 from J, leaving 11 bases between them. The CDR3 is 17 amino acids. The germline V gene has CDR1 SEHNR and CDR2 FQNEAQ (reference sequence). The CDR3 here is CASSLAAGRTTNEKLFF. CDR3 DNA sequence: TGTGCCAGCAGCTTAGCTGCGGGGAGGACAACTAATGAAAAACTGTTTTTT.

This chain links TRBV30 with TRBJ2-2; D ambiguous. Trimming shortened V by 5 bases and J by 4 bases, and 8 bases separated the two germline ends. This CDR3 is 12 amino acids long. Germline CDR1 GTSNPN, CDR2 SVGIG (reference sequence). The CDR3 region is CAWRHSTGELFF. Written as DNA, the CDR3 is TGTGCCTGGCGACACTCCACCGGGGAGCTGTTTTTT.

This clone was found once. This chain links TRBV27 with TRBJ2-7; D is uncertain. The V gene lost 3 bases and the J gene lost 6 bases, with 12 bases spanning the gap. Germline V gives CDR1 MNHEY, CDR2 SMNVEV (reference sequence). This CDR3 has 13 amino acids. The CDR3 DNA sequence: TGTGCCAGCAGTTTTGGGCCCGGTCGCGAGCAGTACTTC. Translated, it gives CASSFGPGREQYF.

The CDR3 region has the DNA TGTGCCAGCAGTTACGGTCTGCCGGGAGGGGAGACCCAGTACTTC. This codes for CASSYGLPGGETQYF. The V gene is TRBV6-5, the J gene TRBJ2-5; 8 nucleotides align to TRBD2. The CDR3 loop spans 15 amino acids. With 2 bases clipped from V and 5 bases from J, the junction kept 7 bases outside the gene matches. Germline loops: CDR1 MNHEY, CDR2 SVGAGI.

The rearrangement joins TRBV5-1 to TRBJ2-5, with a tentative D call TRBD1 (6 bases). Trimming cost V 6 bases and J 5 bases, with 17 bases left between them. Germline assignment: CDR1 SGHRS and CDR2 YFSETQ. The CDR3 loop spans 14 amino acids. The CDR3 protein is CASTPTGSGETQYF. The CDR3 DNA sequence: TGCGCCAGCACCCCAACAGGGTCGGGGGAGACCCAGTACTTC.

This clone came up a few times. The chain links TRBV6-1 to TRBJ1-2; a possible D gene is TRBD1 (6 bases). Germline V gene data show CDR1 as MNHNS and CDR2 as SASEGT. The CDR3 spans 13 residues. Trimming pared 5 bases from V and 4 bases from J, leaving 11 bases between. CDR3 nucleotides: TGTGCCAGCAGTAAGGACAGCTCCTATGGCTACACCTTC. The encoded protein is CASSKDSSYGYTF.

The V call is TRBV5-1, the J call TRBJ2-1; 8 positions match TRBD1. The CDR3 sequence is 15 residues long. Germline trimming cut 2 bases from V and 4 bases from J; bases unmatched to any gene: 5. Germline V CDR1 and CDR2: SGHRS, YFSETQ. The CDR3 DNA reads as TGCGCCAGCAGCTTACGGACAGGGAGTTACAATGAGCAGTTCTTC. Translation: CASSLRTGSYNEQFF.

CDR3 coding DNA: TGTGCCAGCAGCAGGGGACAGGTGGGCACTGAAGCTTTCTTT. Protein: CASSRGQVGTEAFF. The rearrangement joins TRBV5-6 to TRBJ1-1; 8 nucleotides agree with TRBD1. The CDR3 has 14 residues. Unmatched junction bases numbered 6, after V lost 4 bases and J lost 4 bases. Germline CDR1 SGHDT, CDR2 YYEEEE.